The 24 T cell receptor beta chains presented below share a single source sample, sequenced in a study of T-cell memory formation after mild COVID-19. MiXCR, run by TCRdb on the 5' RACE reads, gives a single entry per CDR3 protein. The sample lists some 210,000 distinct CDR3 sequences, under 30% occurring once. Input material: PBMCs or a T cell subset sorted from them (not recorded which). Source of these receptors: an adult woman who had mild COVID-19 (a few samples of this study predate the infection). Cell type and time point are not known.

This sequence joins TRBV7-8 and TRBJ2-7; D might be TRBD2 (7 bases). The CDR3 is 15 residues long. V was trimmed by 1 base and J by 5 bases, leaving 15 bases between them. In germline, CDR1 is SGHVS, CDR2 FQNEAQ. The CDR3 sequence: CASSLVEGGLNEQYF. CDR3 nucleotides: TGTGCCAGCAGCTTAGTAGAGGGGGGGCTCAACGAGCAGTACTTC.

This sequence joins TRBV5-1 and TRBJ2-2; no reliable D call. The CDR3 has 15 amino acids. Germline CDR1 reads SGHRS; CDR2 reads YFSETQ. The V gene lost 4 bases and the J gene lost 1 base, with 11 bases spanning the gap. Here the CDR3 DNA reads TGCGCCAGCAGCGCGGCTTGGGGGAACACCGGGGAGCTGTTTTTT. Its translation is CASSAAWGNTGELFF. The whole variable domain, remainder taken from reference TRBV5-1 and TRBJ2-2, is KAGVTQTPRYLIKTRGQQVTLSCSPISGHRSVSWYQQTPGQGLQFLFEYFSETQRNKGNFPGRFSGRQFSNSRSEMNVSTLELGDSALYLCASSAAWGNTGELFFGEGSRLTVL.

The chain is built from TRBV9 and TRBJ2-4, with 8 bases matching TRBD2. Germline CDR1 and CDR2: SGDLS and YYNGEE. V lost 0 bases and J lost 9; bases outside the gene matches: 2. The CDR3 covers 13 residues. In DNA form, the CDR3 reads TGTGCCAGCAGCGTAGGACGGGAGGGCATTCAGTACTTC. Encoded protein: CASSVGREGIQYF.

The chain employs TRBV5-1 and TRBJ2-3, with 10 positions matching TRBD1. Germline values: CDR1 SGHRS, CDR2 YFSETQ. Trimming took 4 bases from V and 4 from J; bases not matched to a gene: 6. The CDR3 spans 15 residues. DNA of the CDR3: TGCGCCAGCAGCCCCGGGACAGGGGCGGCAGATACGCAGTATTTT. It is translated as CASSPGTGAADTQYF.

This clonotype was found a few times. The chain is built from TRBV12-3 or TRBV12-4 and TRBJ1-1; tentatively, D is TRBD1 (5 bases). Trimming took 5 bases from V and 12 from J, leaving 10 bases between them. The CDR3 has 10 amino acids. The CDR3 coding sequence is TGTGCCAGCAGTAGACAGAGAACTTTCTTT. Protein sequence: CASSRQRTFF.

The V call is TRBV20-1, the J call TRBJ2-1; 7 nucleotides match TRBD1. Germline V CDR1 and CDR2: DFQATT, SNEGSKA (reference sequence). V dropped 6 bases and J dropped 4; count of bases not matched to a gene: 6. This CDR3 has 13 amino acids. The CDR3 sequence is CSAPGQTYNEQFF. CDR3 DNA: TGCAGTGCGCCGGGACAGACGTACAATGAGCAGTTCTTC.

The chain is built from TRBV6-2 or TRBV6-3 and TRBJ1-2, with 7 bases aligning to TRBD1. After removal of 5 bases from V and 7 bases from J, the junction contained 7 bases not matched to a gene. This CDR3 has 13 residues. CDR1 MNHEY and CDR2 SVGEGT come from the germline V gene. The CDR3 here is CASSRQGFRGYTF. The CDR3 nucleotides are TGTGCCAGCAGTCGACAGGGATTTCGTGGCTACACCTTC.

This clonotype was counted at least ten times. The chain carries TRBV5-1 and TRBJ2-5; the match to TRBD1 covers 7 bases. J gave up 2 bases and V 3 bases, and 1 base lay outside the gene matches. Germline CDR1 SGHRS, CDR2 YFSETQ. This CDR3 is built from 13 residues. This CDR3 is CASSSGQQETQYF. Here the CDR3 DNA reads TGCGCCAGCAGCTCGGGACAGCAAGAGACCCAGTACTTC.

This chain connects TRBV24-1 to TRBJ2-1; D possibly corresponds to TRBD1 (5 bases). Germline values: CDR1 KGHDR, CDR2 SFDVKD. The V gene lost 3 bases and the J gene lost 8 bases, with 10 bases spanning the gap. This CDR3 contains 13 residues. DNA of the CDR3: TGTGCCACCAGTGATCCAGGACAAGATGAGCAGTTCTTC. It encodes CATSDPGQDEQFF.

The V gene is TRBV3-1, the J gene TRBJ1-1; D is unclear. Germline CDR1 and CDR2: LGHDT and YNNKEL (reference sequence). This CDR3 has 17 residues. V shed 0 bases and J shed 1 base, with 15 bases lying between them. CDR3 DNA sequence: TGTGCCAGCAGCCAAGATCGAGGTCGGAAAACGAACACTGAAGCTTTCTTT. Protein sequence: CASSQDRGRKTNTEAFF.

This clonotype was detected only a few times. This chain links TRBV10-3 with TRBJ2-5; a possible D gene is TRBD2 (5 bases). Trimming left V 2 bases short and J 3 bases short, with 7 bases between. Per germline, CDR1 ENHRY and CDR2 SYGVKD. CDR3 length: 13 amino acids. This CDR3 reads CAISEVGEETQYF. CDR3 nucleotides: TGTGCCATCAGTGAGGTCGGGGAAGAGACCCAGTACTTC.

V usage is TRBV30 and J usage is TRBJ1-2; D remains ambiguous. This CDR3 has 14 amino acids. Deletions cut 1 base from V and 5 bases from J, with 14 bases between. Germline lookup yields CDR1 GTSNPN and CDR2 SVGIG (reference sequence). The CDR3 nucleotides are TGTGCCTGGAGTGCAGGCATAGGGTCGTATGGCTACACCTTC. It encodes CAWSAGIGSYGYTF.

This clonotype has more than one count but fewer than ten. This rearrangement joins TRBV9 to TRBJ2-7, with 7 positions matching TRBD2. There are 14 residues in the CDR3. The V gene's germline CDR1 is SGDLS and CDR2 YYNGEE. V was clipped by 4 bases and J by 3 bases; unmatched bases: 7. CDR3 sequence (DNA): TGTGCCAGCAGCTTCGGGGGGAGCGACTACGAGCAGTACTTC. It translates to CASSFGGSDYEQYF.

This chain links TRBV18 with TRBJ2-7, with 8 bases fitting TRBD1. The CDR3 extends over 15 amino acids. J gave up 2 bases and V 0 bases, and 3 bases lay outside the gene matches. The germline V gene encodes CDR1 KGHSH and CDR2 LQKENI. CDR3 nucleotide sequence: TGTGCCAGCTCACCACCGGGACAGGCAACCTACGAGCAGTACTTC. Amino acid sequence: CASSPPGQATYEQYF.

The V call is TRBV6-2 or TRBV6-3, the J call TRBJ2-7; TRBD2 matches 8 bases. Germline V gene lookup returns CDR1 MNHEY and CDR2 SVGEGT. The length of the CDR3 is 19 residues. Unmatched junction bases numbered 16, after V lost 0 bases and J lost 3 bases. The CDR3 DNA reads TGTGCCAGCAGTTACTCATGGGCCAGCGGGAGCGACTTGAGCTACGAGCAGTACTTC. This encodes CASSYSWASGSDLSYEQYF.

V gene TRBV29-1 combines with J gene TRBJ2-5; 11 bases fit TRBD2. The V segment lost 4 bases and the J segment 2 bases; nucleotides outside the gene matches: 9. This CDR3 has 16 residues. Germline V CDR1 and CDR2: SQVTM, ANQGSEA. CDR3 bases: TGCAGCGTTGGTAGCGGGGGGGCCGGAGGGCAAGAGACCCAGTACTTC. It specifies CSVGSGGAGGQETQYF.

This clonotype showed up just a few times. The V and J genes are TRBV25-1 and TRBJ2-2, with no clear D. With 2 bases removed from V and 5 bases from J, the gap between germline ends came to 15 bases. The CDR3 length is 16 residues. Germline V gene lookup returns CDR1 MGHDK and CDR2 SYGVNS. CDR3 protein: CASSEPGPSITGELFF. The CDR3 bases are TGTGCCAGCAGTGAACCAGGACCTTCTATAACCGGGGAGCTGTTTTTT.

This clonotype has a handful of counts. The chain recombines TRBV6-4 with TRBJ2-3, with 7 bases that match TRBD2. The CDR3 is 15 amino acids. V shed 6 bases, J shed 5 bases, and the junction held 11 bases outside the gene matches. The germline V gene has CDR1 MRHNA and CDR2 SNTAGT. The CDR3 DNA follows: TGTGCCAGCAGCCTTAGCGGCGGGAGTGGAGATACGCAGTATTTT. Translated, it gives CASSLSGGSGDTQYF.

The chain is built from TRBV19 and TRBJ2-1; D ambiguous. V lost 2 bases and J 10 bases, leaving 12 bases between the germline ends. Germline-derived CDR1 and CDR2 are LNHDA and SQIVND (reference sequence). This CDR3 comprises 13 residues. CDR3 protein: CASSITLAWEQFF. The CDR3 region has the DNA TGTGCCAGTAGTATAACCCTCGCCTGGGAGCAGTTCTTC. The complete variable domain, with remaining parts taken from reference TRBV19 and TRBJ2-1, reads DGGITQSPKYLFRKEGQNVTLSCEQNLNHDAMYWYRQDPGQGLRLIYYSQIVNDFQKGDIAEGYSVSREKKESFPLTVTSAQKNPTAFYLCASSITLAWEQFFGPGTRLTVL.

The CDR3 DNA is TGTGCCACCAGTGACTCCTCGAGGGATGGCTACACCTTC. As protein: CATSDSSRDGYTF. The chain links TRBV24-1 to TRBJ1-2; no firm D call. V was trimmed by 4 bases and J by 6 bases, leaving 11 bases between them. The CDR3 is made up of 13 amino acids. From germline, CDR1 is KGHDR and CDR2 SFDVKD.

This chain joins TRBV7-9 and TRBJ2-7; D remains unclear. The CDR3 runs to 13 residues. V lost 4 bases and J lost 2, with 9 bases in between. The germline V gene has CDR1 SEHNR and CDR2 FQNEAQ (reference sequence). CDR3 nucleotides: TGTGCCAGCAGCTCCTCGCCGGCCTACGAGCAGTACTTC. It specifies CASSSSPAYEQYF.

This clonotype was counted only a few times. The gene calls are TRBV29-1 and TRBJ1-3; D is ambiguous. This CDR3 has 11 amino acids. Looked up from germline, CDR1 is SQVTM and CDR2 is ANQGSEA. Trimming pared 4 bases from V and 4 bases from J, leaving 5 bases between. This CDR3 reads CSVGVGNTIYF. CDR3 nucleotide sequence: TGCAGCGTTGGAGTAGGAAACACCATATATTTT.

This chain connects TRBV4-1 to TRBJ2-5; 11 bases are a match to TRBD2. V shed 1 base, J shed 5 bases, and the junction held 9 bases outside the gene matches. Looked up from germline, CDR1 is MGHRA and CDR2 is YSYEKL. CDR3 length: 17 residues. CDR3 sequence (DNA): TGCGCCAGCAGCCAAGTGTCGACTAGCGGGGTGGAGGAGACCCAGTACTTC. It translates to CASSQVSTSGVEETQYF.

Note on this clonotype: The CDR3 does not end in the conserved phenylalanine or tryptophan, so this is likely a read error. V is TRBV4-3 and J is TRBJ1-2, with 7 bases matching TRBD1. J gave up 7 bases and V 2 bases, and 10 bases lay outside the gene matches. Germline CDR1 is LGHNA and CDR2 is YSLEER. This CDR3 has 15 residues. Here the CDR3 reads CASSQSRDSLLGYTL. In DNA form, the CDR3 reads TGCGCCAGCAGCCAAAGCCGGGACAGCCTGCTTGGCTACACCTTA.